This T cell receptor (beta chain) was captured by sequencing in a study of T cells in narcolepsy. Using immunoSEQ multiplex PCR, the repertoire was profiled, and TCRdb retains in-frame clones only, with some absent. The table includes tens of thousands of clones, approximately 89% detected once. The TCR comes from a human donor with narcolepsy. Specimen: CD45RA- memory CD4+ T cells from PBMCs.

The CDR3 loop is CAIRSSQGTNYGYTF. DNA of the CDR3: TGTGCCATCCGTTCTAGCCAGGGGACTAACTATGGCTACACCTTC. V gene TRBV10-3 combines with J gene TRBJ1-2, with D possibly being TRBD1 (6 bases). This CDR3 region has 15 residues. The germline V gene has CDR1 ENHRY and CDR2 SYGVKD. V was trimmed by 8 bases and J by 0 bases, leaving 16 bases between them.